This paragraph reports one T cell receptor (beta chain). This study enrolled people aged roughly 18 to 90 from around 26 US geographic areas. This sample stems from a study of blood T cell repertoires in COVID-19. V was trimmed by 5 bases and J by 0 bases, leaving 17 bases between them. Germline V gene data show CDR1 as MDHEN and CDR2 as SYDVKM. The CDR3 extends over 17 amino acids. Source study methods: Reference gene primer amplification gave estimated nucleated cell counts. TCRdb's table, derived via immunoSEQ multiplex PCR, lists solely in-frame clones and lacks some. V and J calls and clone size are copied from that table; D and trimming were computed from the DNA. The table has approximately 440,000 clones, about 90% seen once.

The rearrangement joins TRBV28 to TRBJ1-5, with D tentatively TRBD1 (6 bases). The sequencing input was PBMCs or T cells enriched from blood (not recorded which). This clonotype originated in a man younger than 35 who had recovered from COVID-19. In DNA form, the CDR3 reads TGTGCCAGCAGTCCCTTCCTGGGGGCGGGTAGCAATCAGCCCCAGCATTTT. As protein: CASSPFLGAGSNQPQHF.